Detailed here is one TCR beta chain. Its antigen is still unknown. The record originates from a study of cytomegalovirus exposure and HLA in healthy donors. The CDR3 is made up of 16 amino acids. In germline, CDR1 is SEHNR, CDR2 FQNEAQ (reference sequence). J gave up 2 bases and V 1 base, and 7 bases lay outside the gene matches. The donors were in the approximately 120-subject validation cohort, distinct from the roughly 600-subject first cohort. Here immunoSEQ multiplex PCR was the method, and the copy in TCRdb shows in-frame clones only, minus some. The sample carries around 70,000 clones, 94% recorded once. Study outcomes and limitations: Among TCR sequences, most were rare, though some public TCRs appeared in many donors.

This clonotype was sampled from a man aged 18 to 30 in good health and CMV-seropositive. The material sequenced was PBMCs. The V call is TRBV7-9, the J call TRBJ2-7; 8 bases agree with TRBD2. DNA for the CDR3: TGTGCCAGCAGCTTAGACGGGCTAGCGGGCGCCTACGAGCAGTACTTC. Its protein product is CASSLDGLAGAYEQYF.